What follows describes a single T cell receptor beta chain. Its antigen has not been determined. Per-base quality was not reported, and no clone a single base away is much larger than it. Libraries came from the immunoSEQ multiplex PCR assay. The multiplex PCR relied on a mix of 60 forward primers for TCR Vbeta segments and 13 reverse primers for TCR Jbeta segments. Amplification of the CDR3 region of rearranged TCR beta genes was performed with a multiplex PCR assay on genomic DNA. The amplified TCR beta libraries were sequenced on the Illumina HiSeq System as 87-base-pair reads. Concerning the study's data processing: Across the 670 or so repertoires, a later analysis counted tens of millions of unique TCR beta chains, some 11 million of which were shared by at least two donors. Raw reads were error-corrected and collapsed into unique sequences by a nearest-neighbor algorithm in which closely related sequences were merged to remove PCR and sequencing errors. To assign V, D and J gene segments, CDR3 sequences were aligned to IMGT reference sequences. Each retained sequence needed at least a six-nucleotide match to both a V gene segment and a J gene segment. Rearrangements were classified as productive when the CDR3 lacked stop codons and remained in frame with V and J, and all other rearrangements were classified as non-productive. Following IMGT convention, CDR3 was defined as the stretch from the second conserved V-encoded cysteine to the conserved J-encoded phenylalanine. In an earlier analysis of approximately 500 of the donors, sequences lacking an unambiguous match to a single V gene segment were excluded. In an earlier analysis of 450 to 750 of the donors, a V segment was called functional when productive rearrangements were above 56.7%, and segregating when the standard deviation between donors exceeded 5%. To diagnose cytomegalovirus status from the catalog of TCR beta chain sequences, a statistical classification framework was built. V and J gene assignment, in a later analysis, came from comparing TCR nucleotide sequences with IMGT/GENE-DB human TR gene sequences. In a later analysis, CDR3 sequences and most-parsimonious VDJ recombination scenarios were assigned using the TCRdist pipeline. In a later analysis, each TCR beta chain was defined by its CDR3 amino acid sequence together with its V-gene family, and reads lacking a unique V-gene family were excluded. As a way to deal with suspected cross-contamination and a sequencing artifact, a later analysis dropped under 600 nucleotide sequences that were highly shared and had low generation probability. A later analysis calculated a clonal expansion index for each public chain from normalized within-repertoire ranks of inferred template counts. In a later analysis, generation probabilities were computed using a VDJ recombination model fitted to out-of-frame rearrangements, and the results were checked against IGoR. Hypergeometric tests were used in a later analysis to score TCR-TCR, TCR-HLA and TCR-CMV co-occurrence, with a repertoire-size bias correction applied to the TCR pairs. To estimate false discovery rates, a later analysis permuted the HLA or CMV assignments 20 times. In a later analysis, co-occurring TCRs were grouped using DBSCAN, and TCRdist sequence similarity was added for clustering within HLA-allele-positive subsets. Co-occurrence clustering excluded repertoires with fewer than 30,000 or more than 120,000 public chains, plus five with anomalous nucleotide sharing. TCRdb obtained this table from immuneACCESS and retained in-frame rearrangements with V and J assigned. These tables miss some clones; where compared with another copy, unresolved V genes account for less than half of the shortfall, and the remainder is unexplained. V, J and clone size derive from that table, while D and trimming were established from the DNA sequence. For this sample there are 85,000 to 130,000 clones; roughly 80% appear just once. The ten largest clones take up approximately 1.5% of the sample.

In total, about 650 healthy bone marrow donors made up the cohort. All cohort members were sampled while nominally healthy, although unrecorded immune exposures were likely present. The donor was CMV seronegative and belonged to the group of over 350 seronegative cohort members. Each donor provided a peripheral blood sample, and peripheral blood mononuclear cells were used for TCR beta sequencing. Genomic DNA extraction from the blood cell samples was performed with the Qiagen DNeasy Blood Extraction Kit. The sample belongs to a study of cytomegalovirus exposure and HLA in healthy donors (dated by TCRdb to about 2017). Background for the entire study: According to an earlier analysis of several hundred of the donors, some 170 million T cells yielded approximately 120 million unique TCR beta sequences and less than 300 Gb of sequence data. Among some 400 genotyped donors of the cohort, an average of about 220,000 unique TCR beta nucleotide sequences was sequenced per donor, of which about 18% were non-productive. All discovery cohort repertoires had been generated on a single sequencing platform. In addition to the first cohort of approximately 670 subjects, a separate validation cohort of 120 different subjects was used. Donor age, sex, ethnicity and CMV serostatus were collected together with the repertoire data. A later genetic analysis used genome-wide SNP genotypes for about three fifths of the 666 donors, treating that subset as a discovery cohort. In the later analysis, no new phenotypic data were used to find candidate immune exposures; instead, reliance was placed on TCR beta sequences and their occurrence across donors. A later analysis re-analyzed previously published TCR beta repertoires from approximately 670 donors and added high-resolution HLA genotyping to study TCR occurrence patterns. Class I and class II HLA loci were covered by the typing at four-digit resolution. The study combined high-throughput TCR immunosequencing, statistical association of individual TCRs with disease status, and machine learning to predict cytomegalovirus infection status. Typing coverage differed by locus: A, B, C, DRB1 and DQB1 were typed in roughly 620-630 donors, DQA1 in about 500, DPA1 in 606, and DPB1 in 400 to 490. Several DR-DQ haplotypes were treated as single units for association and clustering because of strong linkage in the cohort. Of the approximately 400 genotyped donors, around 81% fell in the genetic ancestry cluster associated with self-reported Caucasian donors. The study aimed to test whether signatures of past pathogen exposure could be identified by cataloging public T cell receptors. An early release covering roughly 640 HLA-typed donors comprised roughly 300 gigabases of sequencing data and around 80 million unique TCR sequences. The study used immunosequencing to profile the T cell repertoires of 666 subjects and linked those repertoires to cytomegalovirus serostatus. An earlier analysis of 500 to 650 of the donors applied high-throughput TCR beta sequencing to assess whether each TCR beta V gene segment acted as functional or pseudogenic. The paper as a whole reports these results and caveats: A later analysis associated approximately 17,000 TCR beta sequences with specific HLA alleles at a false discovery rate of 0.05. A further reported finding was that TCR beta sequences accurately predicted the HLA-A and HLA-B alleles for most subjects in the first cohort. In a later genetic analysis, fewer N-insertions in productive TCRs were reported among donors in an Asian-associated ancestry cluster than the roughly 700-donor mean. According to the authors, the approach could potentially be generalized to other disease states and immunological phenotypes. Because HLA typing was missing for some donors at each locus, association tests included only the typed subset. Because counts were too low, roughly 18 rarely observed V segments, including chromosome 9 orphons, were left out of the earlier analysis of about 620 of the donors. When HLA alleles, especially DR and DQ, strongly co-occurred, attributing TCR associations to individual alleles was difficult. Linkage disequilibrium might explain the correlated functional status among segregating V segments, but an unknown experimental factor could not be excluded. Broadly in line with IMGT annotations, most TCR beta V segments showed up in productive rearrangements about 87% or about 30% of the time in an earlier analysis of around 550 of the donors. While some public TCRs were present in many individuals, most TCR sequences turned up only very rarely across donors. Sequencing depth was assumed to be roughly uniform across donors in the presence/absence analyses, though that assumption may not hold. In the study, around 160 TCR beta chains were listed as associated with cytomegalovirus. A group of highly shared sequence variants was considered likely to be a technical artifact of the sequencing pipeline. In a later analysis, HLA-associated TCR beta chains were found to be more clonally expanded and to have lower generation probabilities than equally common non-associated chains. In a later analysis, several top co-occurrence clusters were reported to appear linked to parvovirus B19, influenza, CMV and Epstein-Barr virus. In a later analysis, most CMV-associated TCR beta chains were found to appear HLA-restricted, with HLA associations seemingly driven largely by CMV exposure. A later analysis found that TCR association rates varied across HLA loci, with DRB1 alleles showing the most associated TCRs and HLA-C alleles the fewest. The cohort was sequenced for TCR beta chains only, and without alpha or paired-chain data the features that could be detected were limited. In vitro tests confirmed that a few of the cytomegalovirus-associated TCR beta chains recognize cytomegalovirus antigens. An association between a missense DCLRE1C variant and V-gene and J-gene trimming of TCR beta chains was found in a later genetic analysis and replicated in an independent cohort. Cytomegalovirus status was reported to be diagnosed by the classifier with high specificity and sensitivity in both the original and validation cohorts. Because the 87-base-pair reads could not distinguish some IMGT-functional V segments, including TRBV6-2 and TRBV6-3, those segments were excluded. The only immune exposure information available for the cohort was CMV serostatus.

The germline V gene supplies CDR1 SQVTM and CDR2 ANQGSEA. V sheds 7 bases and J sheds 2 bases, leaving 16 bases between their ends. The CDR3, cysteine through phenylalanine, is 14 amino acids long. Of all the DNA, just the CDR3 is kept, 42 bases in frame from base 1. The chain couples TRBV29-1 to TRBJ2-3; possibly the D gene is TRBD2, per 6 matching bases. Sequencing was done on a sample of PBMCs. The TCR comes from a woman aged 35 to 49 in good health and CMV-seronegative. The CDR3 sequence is CSAESGRNTDTQYF. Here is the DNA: TGCAGCGCGGAGTCTGGGAGGAACACAGATACGCAGTATTTT.